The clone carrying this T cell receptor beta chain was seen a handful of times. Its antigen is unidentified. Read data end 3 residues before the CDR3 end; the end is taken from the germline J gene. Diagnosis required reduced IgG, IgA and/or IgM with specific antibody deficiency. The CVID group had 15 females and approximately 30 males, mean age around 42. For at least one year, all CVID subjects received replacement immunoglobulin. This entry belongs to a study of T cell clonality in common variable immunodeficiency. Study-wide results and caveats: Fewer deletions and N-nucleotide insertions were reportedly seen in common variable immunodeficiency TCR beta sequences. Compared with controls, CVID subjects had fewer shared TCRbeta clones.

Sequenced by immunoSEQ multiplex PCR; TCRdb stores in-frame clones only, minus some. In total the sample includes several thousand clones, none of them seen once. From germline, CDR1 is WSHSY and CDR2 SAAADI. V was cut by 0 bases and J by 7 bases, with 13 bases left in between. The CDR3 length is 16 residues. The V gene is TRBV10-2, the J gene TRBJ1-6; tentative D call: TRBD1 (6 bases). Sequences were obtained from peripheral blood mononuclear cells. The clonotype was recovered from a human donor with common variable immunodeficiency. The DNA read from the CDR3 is TGCGCCAGCAGTGAGTCCACCGGGACATCGAATTCACCC. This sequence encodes CASSESTGTSNSP. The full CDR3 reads CASSESTGTSNSPLHF.